This T cell receptor (beta chain) was profiled in a study of cytomegalovirus exposure and HLA in healthy donors (TCRdb year 2017). With respect to the entire study: According to an earlier analysis of 550 to 700 of the donors, some 180 million T cells yielded over 100 million unique TCR beta sequences and about 300 Gb of sequence data. The study was designed to test whether signatures of past pathogen exposure could be identified by cataloging public T cell receptors. In a later analysis, previously published TCR beta repertoires from hundreds of donors were re-analyzed and high-resolution HLA genotyping was added so that TCR occurrence patterns could be studied. Approximately 300 gigabases of sequencing data and 80 million or so unique TCR sequences were included in an early release covering 500 to 750 HLA-typed donors. Every discovery cohort repertoire had been produced on one sequencing platform. Genome-wide SNP genotypes for about 55% of the roughly 670 donors were used in a later genetic analysis, which treated that subset as a discovery cohort. In an earlier analysis of roughly 580 of the donors, high-throughput TCR beta sequencing was used to judge whether each TCR beta V gene segment behaved as functional or pseudogenic. On average, roughly 250,000 unique TCR beta nucleotide sequences were sequenced per donor among some 430 genotyped donors of the cohort, with roughly 19% of those sequences being non-productive. Rather than drawing on any new phenotypic data, the later analysis identified candidate immune exposures from TCR beta sequences and the way those sequences occurred across donors. HLA typing included class I and class II loci at four-digit resolution. Among the approximately 430 genotyped donors, 75% to 90% belonged to the genetic ancestry cluster associated with self-reported Caucasian donors. Typing coverage differed by locus: A, B, C, DRB1 and DQB1 were typed in roughly 620-640 donors, DQA1 in 522, DPA1 in some 610, and DPB1 in 450 to 480. The study used immunosequencing to profile the T cell repertoires of several hundred subjects and linked those repertoires to cytomegalovirus serostatus. A separate validation cohort of roughly 130 different subjects was used in addition to the 666-subject first cohort. Alongside the repertoire data, information on donor age, sex, ethnicity and CMV serostatus was compiled. The study combined high-throughput TCR immunosequencing, statistical association of individual TCRs with disease status, and machine learning to predict cytomegalovirus infection status. Because of strong linkage in the cohort, five DR-DQ haplotypes were treated as single units for association and clustering.

The cohort comprised 710 or so healthy bone marrow donors. All cohort members were sampled while nominally healthy, although unrecorded immune exposures were likely present. The donor tested CMV seronegative, placing the donor among the 300 to 400 seronegative members of the cohort. A peripheral blood sample was collected from each donor, and TCR beta sequencing was performed on peripheral blood mononuclear cells. Genomic DNA extraction from the blood cell samples was performed with the Qiagen DNeasy Blood Extraction Kit. Germline trimming: 0 bases from V, 6 bases from J; junction bases outside gene matches: 9. Via the germline V gene, CDR1 is SGHRS and CDR2 YFSETQ. There are 16 amino acids in the CDR3, from cysteine to phenylalanine inclusive. Of the read, only the CDR3 DNA is kept; its 48 bases are in frame from base 1. For this clone: It lacks a known antigen. The input lacks base qualities; no much larger clone sits a single base away.

Points the paper makes about the study in general: A later analysis found that HLA-associated TCR beta chains were more clonally expanded and had lower generation probabilities than equally common non-associated chains. The cohort was sequenced for TCR beta chains only, and without alpha or paired-chain data the features that could be detected were limited. A later analysis found that most CMV-associated TCR beta chains appeared HLA-restricted, with HLA associations seemingly driven largely by CMV exposure. The authors suggested that the approach could potentially be extended to other disease states and immunological phenotypes. For the cohort, immune exposure information was limited to CMV serostatus. Three of the identified cytomegalovirus-associated TCR beta chains were confirmed in vitro to be specific for cytomegalovirus antigens. Because HLA typing was unavailable for some donors at each locus, only the typed subset was used in association tests. An association between a missense DCLRE1C variant and V-gene and J-gene trimming of TCR beta chains was found in a later genetic analysis and replicated in an independent cohort. The study gave a list of about 150 TCR beta chains associated with cytomegalovirus. A later analysis found that TCR association rates varied across HLA loci, with DRB1 alleles showing the most associated TCRs and HLA-C alleles the fewest. Presence/absence analyses assumed roughly uniform sequencing depth across donors, an assumption that may not hold. The classifier was reported to diagnose cytomegalovirus status with high specificity and sensitivity in both the original cohort and the validation cohort. Because counts were too low, about 17 rarely observed V segments, including chromosome 9 orphons, were excluded from the earlier analysis of 587 of the donors. Assigning TCR associations to individual alleles was difficult when HLA alleles, especially DR and DQ, strongly co-occurred. A group of highly shared sequence variants was considered likely to be a technical artifact of the sequencing pipeline. While some public TCRs were present in many individuals, most TCR sequences turned up only very rarely across donors. Correlated functional status among segregating V segments might reflect linkage disequilibrium, but an unknown experimental factor could not be ruled out. A further reported finding was that TCR beta sequences accurately predicted the HLA-A and HLA-B alleles for most subjects in the first cohort. Compared with the approximately 700-donor mean, donors in an Asian-associated ancestry cluster had fewer N-insertions in productive TCRs, according to a later genetic analysis. In a later analysis, several top co-occurrence clusters were reported to appear linked to parvovirus B19, influenza, CMV and Epstein-Barr virus. Because the 87-base-pair reads could not distinguish some IMGT-functional V segments, including TRBV6-2 and TRBV6-3, those segments were excluded. Specific HLA alleles were associated with around 18,000 TCR beta sequences at a false discovery rate of 0.05 in a later analysis. In an earlier analysis of fewer than 700 of the donors, most TCR beta V segments appeared in productive rearrangements about 90% or about 30% of the time, broadly matching IMGT annotations.

The protocol used for the library was the immunoSEQ multiplex PCR assay. The multiplex PCR relied on a mix of 60 forward primers for TCR Vbeta segments and 13 reverse primers for TCR Jbeta segments. Amplification of the CDR3 region of rearranged TCR beta genes was performed with a multiplex PCR assay on genomic DNA. The Illumina HiSeq System was used to sequence the amplified TCR beta libraries as 87-base-pair reads. Per the authors' processing: A later analysis counted approximately 76 million unique TCR beta chains across the approximately 700 repertoires, and some 11 million of these chains were shared by at least two donors. Raw reads were error-corrected and collapsed into unique sequences by a nearest-neighbor algorithm in which closely related sequences were merged to remove PCR and sequencing errors. V, D and J gene segments were assigned by aligning CDR3 sequences to IMGT reference sequences. Each retained sequence needed at least a six-nucleotide match to both a V gene segment and a J gene segment. A rearrangement counted as productive if the CDR3 had no stop codons and remained in frame with V and J, and every other rearrangement counted as non-productive. CDR3 was defined according to IMGT convention as the region running from the second conserved V-encoded cysteine to the conserved J-encoded phenylalanine. In an earlier analysis of 500 to 650 of the donors, sequences lacking an unambiguous match to a single V gene segment were excluded. An earlier analysis of about 590 of the donors classified V segments as functional when productive rearrangements were above 56.7% and as segregating when the standard deviation between donors was above 5%. To diagnose cytomegalovirus status from the catalog of TCR beta chain sequences, a statistical classification framework was built. V and J gene assignment, in a later analysis, came from comparing TCR nucleotide sequences with IMGT/GENE-DB human TR gene sequences. The TCRdist pipeline was used in a later analysis to assign CDR3 sequences and most-parsimonious VDJ recombination scenarios. In a later analysis, every TCR beta chain was defined by the combination of its CDR3 amino acid sequence and its V-gene family, and reads without a unique V-gene family were dropped. As a way to deal with suspected cross-contamination and a sequencing artifact, a later analysis dropped over 550 nucleotide sequences that were highly shared and had low generation probability. A later analysis calculated a clonal expansion index for each public chain from normalized within-repertoire ranks of inferred template counts. In a later analysis, generation probabilities were computed with a VDJ recombination model fitted to out-of-frame rearrangements, and the resulting probabilities were checked against IGoR. A later analysis scored TCR-TCR, TCR-HLA and TCR-CMV co-occurrence with hypergeometric tests, applying a repertoire-size bias correction to TCR pairs. False discovery rates were estimated in a later analysis by permuting HLA or CMV assignments 20 times. In a later analysis, co-occurring TCRs were grouped using DBSCAN, and TCRdist sequence similarity was added for clustering within HLA-allele-positive subsets. For co-occurrence clustering, repertoires with fewer than 30,000 or more than 120,000 public chains were excluded, along with roughly five repertoires with anomalous nucleotide sharing. This immuneACCESS table, as held by TCRdb, lists in-frame sequences with V and J called but not all clones. Of the missing ones, under half trace to an unresolved V gene in checked studies; the others have no known cause. V, J and clone size derive from that table, while D and trimming were established from the DNA sequence. The sample table holds 200,000 to 250,000 clones, of which about 80% were seen once. The ten largest account for 0.5% to 0.7% of the sample.

This TCR was recovered from a woman aged 40 to 50 in good health and CMV-seronegative. The V gene is TRBV5-1 and the J gene is TRBJ1-5; 7 central nucleotides agree with TRBD1. Sequenced material: PBMCs. For the CDR3, the sequence is CASSLGPRGAGQPQHF. DNA sequence: TGCGCCAGCAGCTTGGGGCCCAGGGGGGCGGGTCAGCCCCAGCATTTT.